Here is one T cell receptor beta chain with its context. TCRdb's copy holds only in-frame clones and misses some; the assay was immunoSEQ multiplex PCR. This sample has tens of thousands of clones, with nearly 95% found just once. V lost 3 bases to trimming and J lost 0 bases; unmatched junction nucleotides: 7. The CDR3 sequence is 17 residues long. Germline V gene lookup returns CDR1 SEHNR and CDR2 FQNEAQ (reference sequence). This specimen belongs to a study of technical replicates of blood from several donors. The chain is built from TRBV7-9 and TRBJ2-7; 11 bases match TRBD1. The sequence was collected from a human donor in good health. The sample consisted of T cells isolated from PBMCs. The DNA of the CDR3 is TGTGCCAGCAGCTTGTGGACAGGGGGCGAAAGCTCCTACGAGCAGTACTTC. Its translation: CASSLWTGGESSYEQYF.